This T cell receptor (beta chain) emerged from a study of CD8 T cells in ankylosing spondylitis. Notes on the study in general: Reportedly, matched ankylosing spondylitis synovial fluid was significantly enriched for disease-linked clones. The authors found the disease-linked clones to be CD8+ and relatively rare in peripheral blood. For ankylosing spondylitis blood, a TCR beta motif of fewer than 10 highly homologous variants appeared characteristic. Previous work reported some of these motif variants in the synovial fluid and blood of reactive arthritis.

Germline CDR1 is LGHNA and CDR2 is YNFKEQ. V lost 1 base, J lost 0 bases, and 7 bases lay in between. This CDR3 contains 15 residues. Quantitative 5'-RACE with molecular barcodes generated TCR beta libraries. TCRdb re-called the 5' RACE reads with MiXCR, one entry per CDR3 protein. There are 700,000 to 850,000 distinct CDR3 sequences in the sample; about 12% occur only once, and 0.51% lies in the top ten. This clonotype appeared a few times. Antigen specificity is unknown. The V gene is TRBV4-2, the J gene TRBJ2-1; D gene ambiguous. The source is a male donor with ankylosing spondylitis. The sequencing sample was made of blood, either unsorted or a sorted T cell fraction (not recorded which). CDR3 bases: TGTGCCAGCAGCCAAGTTCTCAACTCCTACAATGAGCAGTTCTTC. It yields the protein CASSQVLNSYNEQFF.